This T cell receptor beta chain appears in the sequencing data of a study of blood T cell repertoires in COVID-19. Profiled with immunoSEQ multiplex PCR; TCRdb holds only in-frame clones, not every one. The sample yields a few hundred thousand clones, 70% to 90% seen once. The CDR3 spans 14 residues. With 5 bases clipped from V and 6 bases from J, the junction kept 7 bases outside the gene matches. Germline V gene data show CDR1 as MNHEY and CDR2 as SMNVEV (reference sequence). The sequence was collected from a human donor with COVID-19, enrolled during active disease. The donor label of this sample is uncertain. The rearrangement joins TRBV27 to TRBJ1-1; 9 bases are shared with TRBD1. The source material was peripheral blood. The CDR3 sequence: CASSLGQGPSEAFF. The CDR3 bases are TGTGCCAGCAGTCTGGGACAGGGCCCATCTGAAGCTTTCTTT.